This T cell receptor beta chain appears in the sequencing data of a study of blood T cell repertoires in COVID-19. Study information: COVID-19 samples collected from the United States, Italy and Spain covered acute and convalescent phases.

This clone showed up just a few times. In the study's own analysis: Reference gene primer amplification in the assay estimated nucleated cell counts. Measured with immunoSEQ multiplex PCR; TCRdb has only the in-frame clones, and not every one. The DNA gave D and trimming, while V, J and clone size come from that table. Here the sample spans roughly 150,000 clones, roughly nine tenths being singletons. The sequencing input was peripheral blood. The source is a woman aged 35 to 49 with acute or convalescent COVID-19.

CDR3: CASSQGGQGAFF. CDR3 nucleotide sequence: TGTGCCAGCAGCCAAGGAGGACAGGGAGCTTTCTTT. The V call is TRBV3-1 (or the pseudogene TRBV3-2), the J call TRBJ1-1; 8 bases match TRBD1. V lost 1 base to trimming and J lost 10 bases; unmatched junction nucleotides: 2. Per germline, CDR1 LGHDT and CDR2 YNNKEL (reference sequence). This CDR3 contains 12 residues.